Listed below are T cell receptor beta chains from one sample, sequenced in a study of long-term antiretroviral therapy in people with HIV. Using immunoSEQ multiplex PCR, the repertoire was profiled, and TCRdb retains in-frame clones only, with some absent. The profile covers about 17,000 clones, with approximately 89% appearing a single time and 10% to 15% taken by the ten largest. Sequenced here: unsorted PBMCs, sampled 0.6 years after starting antiretroviral therapy. The receptors originated from a woman in her forties with HIV. Each CDR3 is given with its conserved first and last residue. A D gene is named only where the DNA matches it firmly. Some rows have no size entry. The others give once, few or many, or a class for an expanded clone.

v_gene: TRBV19; d_gene: NA; abundance: NA; j_gene: TRBJ1-6; CDR3aa: CASSLTGPWGSPLHF; CDR3nt: TGTGCCAGTAGTCTTACAGGGCCTTGGGGATCACCCCTCCACTTT
v_gene: TRBV7-2; d_gene: TRBD1; abundance: NA; j_gene: TRBJ1-2; CDR3aa: CASSLGQGDYGYTF; CDR3nt: TGTGCCAGCAGCTTGGGACAGGGAGACTATGGCTACACCTTC
v_gene: TRBV27; d_gene: TRBD1; abundance: NA; j_gene: TRBJ1-2; CDR3aa: CASSLSRTGSGYGYTF; CDR3nt: TGTGCCAGCAGTTTATCGAGGACAGGATCGGGTTATGGCTACACCTTC
v_gene: TRBV20-1; d_gene: NA; abundance: NA; j_gene: TRBJ1-1; CDR3aa: CSAARRTEAFF; CDR3nt: TGCAGTGCTGCAAGGAGGACTGAAGCTTTCTTT
v_gene: TRBV11-2; d_gene: NA; abundance: NA; j_gene: TRBJ2-7; CDR3aa: CASSLGNEQYF; CDR3nt: TGTGCCAGCAGCCTCGGGAACGAGCAGTACTTC
v_gene: TRBV18; d_gene: NA; abundance: NA; j_gene: TRBJ1-1; CDR3aa: CASSPSSIARSMGEAFF; CDR3nt: TGTGCCAGCTCACCCTCGAGTATAGCGCGCTCGATGGGGGAAGCTTTCTTT
v_gene: TRBV6-1; d_gene: NA; abundance: NA; j_gene: TRBJ2-2; CDR3aa: CASSQPMGGRGELFF; CDR3nt: TGTGCCAGCTCACAGCCAATGGGTGGACGCGGGGAGCTGTTTTTT
v_gene: TRBV4-3; d_gene: NA; abundance: once; j_gene: TRBJ2-5; CDR3aa: CASSHYVWETQYF; CDR3nt: TGCGCCAGCAGCCATTACGTTTGGGAGACCCAGTACTTC
v_gene: TRBV14; d_gene: TRBD1; abundance: once; j_gene: TRBJ1-1; CDR3aa: CASSQESRGRSYTEAFF; CDR3nt: TGTGCCAGCAGCCAAGAGAGCAGGGGGCGATCCTACACTGAAGCTTTCTTT
v_gene: TRBV11-2; d_gene: NA; abundance: NA; j_gene: TRBJ1-1; CDR3aa: CASSLVEGAEAFF; CDR3nt: TGTGCCAGCAGCTTAGTTGAGGGCGCTGAAGCTTTCTTT
v_gene: TRBV30; d_gene: TRBD1; abundance: NA; j_gene: TRBJ2-7; CDR3aa: CAWSSRSPGQGLYEQYF; CDR3nt: TGTGCCTGGAGCTCTAGAAGCCCGGGACAGGGGCTATACGAGCAGTACTTC
v_gene: TRBV30; d_gene: NA; abundance: few; j_gene: TRBJ2-7; CDR3aa: CAWSGVGPGVQYF; CDR3nt: TGTGCCTGGAGTGGGGTAGGGCCCGGGGTTCAGTACTTC
v_gene: TRBV9; d_gene: NA; abundance: NA; j_gene: TRBJ1-1; CDR3aa: CASSVGAGNTEAFF; CDR3nt: TGTGCCAGCAGCGTAGGTGCGGGGAACACTGAAGCTTTCTTT
v_gene: TRBV7-2; d_gene: TRBD2; abundance: NA; j_gene: TRBJ2-3; CDR3aa: CASSLLGGTADTQYF; CDR3nt: TGTGCCAGCAGCTTGCTGGGAGGGACGGCAGATACGCAGTATTTT
v_gene: TRBV6-1; d_gene: TRBD2; abundance: NA; j_gene: TRBJ2-5; CDR3aa: CASSEDPGGYQETQYF; CDR3nt: TGTGCCAGCAGTGAAGATCCGGGGGGTTACCAAGAGACCCAGTACTTC
v_gene: TRBV7-9; d_gene: TRBD1; abundance: NA; j_gene: TRBJ1-2; CDR3aa: CASSRETTGLSGYTF; CDR3nt: TGTGCCAGCAGCAGAGAGACGACAGGGTTAAGCGGCTACACCTTC
v_gene: TRBV18; d_gene: NA; abundance: NA; j_gene: TRBJ2-2; CDR3aa: CASSPPNRLTSNTGELFF; CDR3nt: TGTGCCAGCTCACCACCGAACAGGCTTACTTCGAACACCGGGGAGCTGTTTTTT
v_gene: TRBV7-2; d_gene: NA; abundance: NA; j_gene: TRBJ2-1; CDR3aa: CASSLIGGGRNNEQFF; CDR3nt: TGTGCCAGCAGCTTAATCGGGGGCGGGCGGAACAATGAGCAGTTCTTC
v_gene: TRBV9; d_gene: NA; abundance: few; j_gene: TRBJ1-6; CDR3aa: CASNGQGNNSPLHF; CDR3nt: TGTGCCAGCAACGGGCAGGGCAATAATTCACCCCTCCACTTT
v_gene: TRBV7-9; d_gene: NA; abundance: NA; j_gene: TRBJ2-5; CDR3aa: CASSPGGGPETQYF; CDR3nt: TGTGCCAGCAGCCCCGGTGGGGGGCCGGAGACCCAGTACTTC
v_gene: TRBV10-3; d_gene: NA; abundance: NA; j_gene: TRBJ1-2; CDR3aa: CAITGRITNYGYTF; CDR3nt: TGTGCCATCACAGGGCGGATCACTAACTATGGCTACACCTTC
v_gene: TRBV19; d_gene: TRBD1; abundance: NA; j_gene: TRBJ1-5; CDR3aa: CASTTGEMGQPQHF; CDR3nt: TGTGCCAGCACGACAGGGGAGATGGGACAGCCCCAGCATTTT
v_gene: TRBV5-1; d_gene: NA; abundance: NA; j_gene: TRBJ2-3; CDR3aa: CASSQGPGTDTQYF; CDR3nt: TGCGCCAGCAGCCAAGGGCCCGGCACAGATACGCAGTATTTT
v_gene: TRBV7-9; d_gene: NA; abundance: NA; j_gene: TRBJ2-3; CDR3aa: CASSLNSGAVADTQYF; CDR3nt: TGTGCCAGCAGCTTAAATAGTGGGGCTGTTGCAGATACGCAGTATTTT
v_gene: TRBV6-1; d_gene: TRBD1; abundance: NA; j_gene: TRBJ2-7; CDR3aa: CASSEVGDRGREQYF; CDR3nt: TGTGCCAGCAGTGAAGTCGGGGACAGGGGGCGAGAGCAGTACTTC
v_gene: TRBV7-9; d_gene: TRBD1; abundance: NA; j_gene: TRBJ2-3; CDR3aa: CASSSRGTGSDTQYF; CDR3nt: TGTGCCAGCAGCTCTCGGGGGACAGGGTCAGATACGCAGTATTTT
v_gene: TRBV5-5; d_gene: TRBD2; abundance: NA; j_gene: TRBJ2-1; CDR3aa: CASSLVLAGINEQFF; CDR3nt: TGTGCCAGCAGCTTGGTACTAGCGGGGATCAATGAGCAGTTCTTC
v_gene: TRBV6-5; d_gene: TRBD1; abundance: NA; j_gene: TRBJ1-2; CDR3aa: CASSSTGTGNGYTF; CDR3nt: TGTGCCAGCAGTTCAACCGGGACAGGGAATGGCTACACCTTC
v_gene: TRBV5-1; d_gene: NA; abundance: NA; j_gene: TRBJ1-5; CDR3aa: CASSLSGLDSNQPQHF; CDR3nt: TGCGCCAGCAGCTTGTCCGGGCTGGATAGCAATCAGCCCCAGCATTTT
v_gene: TRBV13; d_gene: TRBD1; abundance: NA; j_gene: TRBJ1-1; CDR3aa: CASSRGQGGVAFF; CDR3nt: TGTGCCAGCAGCCGTGGGCAGGGGGGTGTTGCTTTCTTT
v_gene: TRBV27; d_gene: NA; abundance: NA; j_gene: TRBJ1-2; CDR3aa: CASSLQGANYGYTF; CDR3nt: TGTGCCAGCAGTTTACAGGGAGCTAACTATGGCTACACCTTC
v_gene: TRBV7-2; d_gene: TRBD1; abundance: NA; j_gene: TRBJ1-5; CDR3aa: CASSAGTGGANQPQHF; CDR3nt: TGTGCCAGCAGCGCAGGGACAGGGGGCGCGAATCAGCCCCAGCATTTT
v_gene: TRBV6-5; d_gene: NA; abundance: NA; j_gene: TRBJ2-5; CDR3aa: CASSYSGGAETQYF; CDR3nt: TGTGCCAGCAGTTACTCTGGTGGTGCGGAGACCCAGTACTTC
v_gene: TRBV25-1; d_gene: NA; abundance: NA; j_gene: TRBJ1-4; CDR3aa: CASSAPGRSGEKLFF; CDR3nt: TGTGCCAGCAGTGCCCCGGGCCGCTCGGGGGAAAAACTGTTTTTT